This T cell receptor (beta chain) emerged from a study of human T cells and chemical hapten exposure. Study-wide context: There were per-sample TCR yield variations, arising mainly from small pooled library volume differences. The study, taken as a whole, reports: DPC sensitization did not alter TCRs above 1 in 1000 frequency.

V lost 6 bases, J lost 2 bases, and 13 bases lay in between. Germline V gene sequence: CDR1 SQVTM, CDR2 ANQGSEA. CDR3 length equals 14 residues. Details on this clonotype: What it recognizes is unknown.

Indicated time point: patch test 2, 6 weeks after DPC sensitization. Treatment of the sample: therapeutic diphenylcyclopropenone sensitization with weekly scalp DPC. Blood, whole and unfractionated, served as the source for total RNA extraction. From the RACE reads, TCRdb called clonotypes with MiXCR, one entry per CDR3 protein. The sample includes about 140,000 distinct CDR3 sequences, 10% to 15% of them seen just once. The sequencing used whole blood, collected in connection with sensitization to the hapten diphenylcyclopropenone (DPC). The TCR originated in a woman in her 50s with alopecia areata. Some clones in this sample may be carry-over from other donors' samples. The J gene is TRBJ2-2, the V gene TRBV29-1, with D tentatively TRBD1 (6 bases). CDR3 nucleotide sequence: TGCAGCGTGCCGGGACACTCTAACACCGGGGAGCTGTTTTTT. Translating gives CSVPGHSNTGELFF.